The rows below give T cell receptor beta chains drawn from one sample of a study of T cell clones after liver transplantation. TCRdb's table, derived via immunoSEQ multiplex PCR, lists solely in-frame clones and lacks some. This sample has 68,000 or so clones; roughly 80% occur once, and the top ten carry about 0.6%. The sequences come from CD4+ T cells from blood, collected before liver transplant. These receptors originate from a human donor who received a liver transplant. CDR3s include the opening cysteine and the closing phenylalanine or tryptophan. D genes are given only for firm matches. Not every row has a clone size; where given, it reads once, few, many or a size class.

TRBD1 | few | 15 | TRBJ1-5 | TRBV19 | TGTGCCAGTAAGGAGACCGGGACAGGGGGACAGCCCCAGCATTTT | CASKETGTGGQPQHF
TRBD2 | once | 15 | TRBJ2-7 | TRBV7-2 | TGTGCCAGCAGCTTAGCGGGCCGGGAGGCCTTCGAGCAGTACTTC | CASSLAGREAFEQYF
TRBD2 | - | 17 | TRBJ2-3 | TRBV7-9 | TGTGCCAGCAGCCGACGGACTAGCGGGAGGGTGACAGATACGCAGTATTTT | CASSRRTSGRVTDTQYF
- | once | 12 | TRBJ2-2 | TRBV11-2 | TGTGCCAGCAGCTCGCGGACTGGGGAGCTGTTTTTT | CASSSRTGELFF
- | - | 15 | TRBJ1-5 | TRBV19 | TGTGCCAGTAGTATAGTGGGCAATTCGTATCAGCCCCAGCATTTT | CASSIVGNSYQPQHF
- | few | 15 | TRBJ1-5 | TRBV11-2 | TGTGCCAGCAGCTACACAGCAGGGGCGAGTCAGCCCCAGCATTTT | CASSYTAGASQPQHF
- | few | 13 | TRBJ2-7 | TRBV7-6 | TGTGCCAGCAGCACGAGTTTAATGGACGAGCAGTACTTC | CASSTSLMDEQYF
- | - | 12 | TRBJ2-7 | TRBV6-1 | TGTGCCAGCAGGGACTACGTCTACGGGCAGTACTTC | CASRDYVYGQYF
- | - | 12 | TRBJ1-2 | TRBV28 | TGTGCCAGCAGTTTACGGACAGTCGGCTACACCTTC | CASSLRTVGYTF
TRBD2 | - | 15 | TRBJ2-1 | TRBV7-2 | TGTGCCAGCAGCTTAGGGCTAGCGGGAGGGCGTGAGCAGTTCTTC | CASSLGLAGGREQFF
TRBD1 | - | 15 | TRBJ2-2 | TRBV9 | TGTGCCAGCAGCGTGGGACAGGGGGACACCGGGGAGCTGTTTTTT | CASSVGQGDTGELFF
- | - | 14 | TRBJ1-3 | TRBV12-2 | TGTGCAAGTCGCGTACTCAGGTCTGGAAACACCATATATTTT | CASRVLRSGNTIYF
- | - | 13 | TRBJ2-3 | TRBV29-1 | TGCAGCGTCCGAGGGACCCCACCAGATACGCAGTATTTT | CSVRGTPPDTQYF
TRBD2 | - | 16 | TRBJ2-1 | TRBV5-1 | TGCGCCAGCAGCTTTGAACTAGCGGGAGGGCCCTTCGAGCAGTTCTTC | CASSFELAGGPFEQFF